This passage covers 30 T cell receptor beta chains from one sample sequenced in a study of Ad26.COV2.S vaccination and SARS-CoV-2 variants. Treatment noted: around 19 received Ad26.COV2.S at low or high dose, single or two shots; about five received placebo; per-sample allocation not given. Repertoires come from day 63 after the first vaccine or placebo injection. TCRdb's table, derived via immunoSEQ multiplex PCR, lists solely in-frame clones and lacks some. The table lists approximately 300,000 clones, about 86% of them singletons. The source was peripheral blood, collected in a trial of Ad26.COV2.S vaccine versus placebo. All receptors come from a person aged 18 to 59 who received the Ad26.COV2.S COVID-19 vaccine or a placebo.

V is TRBV20-1 and J is TRBJ2-7; D is possibly TRBD1 (5 bases). V gave up 5 bases and J gave up 3 bases, with 8 bases separating them. This CDR3 has 11 residues. The germline V gene encodes CDR1 DFQATT and CDR2 SNEGSKA (reference sequence). DNA of the CDR3: TGCAGTGCTGATACAGGCTACGAGCAGTACTTC. Protein sequence: CSADTGYEQYF.

The gene calls are TRBV5-8 and TRBJ1-1; D uncertain. V gave up 4 bases and J gave up 1 base, with 11 bases separating them. CDR3 length equals 14 residues. Germline V gives CDR1 SGHTS, CDR2 YDEGEE. As DNA, the CDR3 is TGTGCCAGCAGCAGGTACGGGAAGAACACTGAAGCTTTCTTT. Translating gives CASSRYGKNTEAFF.

The chain uses TRBV6-1 and TRBJ2-6; tentatively, D is TRBD1 or TRBD2 (5 bases each). CDR3 length: 17 residues. V lost 4 bases, J lost 1 base, and 14 bases lay in between. Germline V gene data show CDR1 as MNHNS and CDR2 as SASEGT. The CDR3 loop reads CASSVGEKPSGANVLTF. CDR3 nucleotide sequence: TGTGCCAGCAGTGTGGGGGAAAAACCATCTGGGGCCAACGTCCTGACTTTC.

A note on this clone: The sample has other DNA sequences that encode this CDR3 too. The rearrangement links TRBV11-2 to TRBJ1-5, with D tentatively TRBD1 (5 bases). The CDR3 runs 13 residues. Per germline, CDR1 SGHAT and CDR2 FQNNGV. The V end lost 3 bases, the J end lost 4 bases, and 7 bases lay between the germline ends. CDR3 protein: CASSFGGNQPQHF. CDR3 coding DNA: TGTGCCAGCAGCTTCGGGGGTAATCAGCCCCAGCATTTT.

The chain combines TRBV6-5 with TRBJ1-1, with 8 bases that match TRBD1. The trim removed 6 bases at V and 3 bases at J, leaving 6 bases unmatched. Germline lookup yields CDR1 MNHEY and CDR2 SVGAGI. This CDR3 comprises 14 residues. As DNA, the CDR3 is TGTGCCAGCAGAAGGACAGGGTTGGACACTGAAGCTTTCTTT. This encodes CASRRTGLDTEAFF.

This chain's CDR3 is CASSQGAAGDSKQYF. DNA for the CDR3: TGCGCCAGCAGCCAAGGTGCGGCAGGTGATAGTAAGCAGTACTTC. This chain joins TRBV4-3 and TRBJ2-7; D is ambiguous. V lost 1 base and J lost 8, with 18 bases in between. The germline V gene encodes CDR1 LGHNA and CDR2 YSLEER. The CDR3 loop spans 15 amino acids.

The V and J genes are TRBV10-3 and TRBJ2-1; 9 bases match TRBD2. The CDR3 length is 15 residues. V gave up 6 bases and J gave up 4 bases; unmatched junction bases: 7. Germline V gene sequence: CDR1 ENHRY, CDR2 SYGVKD. CDR3 coding DNA: TGTGCCATCAGGGCTGGAGCGGGGGGATACAATGAGCAGTTCTTC. As protein: CAIRAGAGGYNEQFF.

The chain combines TRBV12-5 with TRBJ2-1, with 7 bases identical to TRBD2. This CDR3 region has 14 residues. V trimming: 5 bases; J trimming: 4 bases; junction bases outside the gene matches: 5. Germline values: CDR1 LGHNT, CDR2 FRNRAP. The chain's CDR3 is CASGPGTTYNEQFF. The CDR3 DNA follows: TGTGCTAGTGGTCCCGGGACTACATACAATGAGCAGTTCTTC. Complete variable domain (other parts from reference TRBV12-5 and TRBJ2-1): DARVTQTPRHKVTEMGQEVTMRCQPILGHNTVFWYRQTMMQGLELLAYFRNRAPLDDSGMPKDRFSAEMPDATLATLKIQPSEPRDSAVYFCASGPGTTYNEQFFGPGTRLTVL.

The chain combines TRBV6-2 or TRBV6-3 with TRBJ1-2; D is unclear. Germline CDR1 and CDR2: MNHEY and SVGEGT. Between the trimmed V and J ends, which lost 2 bases and 4 bases, there was a span of 8 bases. The CDR3 contains 13 residues. CDR3 region: CASSYGQSYGYTF. In DNA, the CDR3 is TGTGCCAGCAGTTACGGGCAGAGCTATGGCTACACCTTC.

The J gene is TRBJ1-2, the V gene TRBV3-1 (or the pseudogene TRBV3-2); no firm D call. With 5 bases removed from V and 1 base from J, the gap between germline ends came to 14 bases. Per germline, CDR1 LGHDT and CDR2 YNNKEL (reference sequence). The CDR3 has 15 residues. The CDR3 coding sequence is TGTGCCAGCAGCACCCCGACCGCCGGTAACTATGGCTACACCTTC. As protein: CASSTPTAGNYGYTF.

A single count supports this clone. V is TRBV7-2 and J is TRBJ1-2; D is perhaps TRBD1 (6 bases). The ends were cut back, 1 base at V and 5 bases at J, with 14 bases in the middle. From germline, CDR1 is SGHTA and CDR2 FQGNSA. This CDR3 comprises 15 residues. The CDR3 DNA reads TGTGCCAGCAGCTTAGATGGGGGGCCGGAATATGGCTACACCTTC. Amino acid sequence: CASSLDGGPEYGYTF. Supplemented by reference TRBV7-2 and TRBJ1-2, the full variable domain reads GAGVSQSPSNKVTEKGKDVELRCDPISGHTALYWYRQSLGQGLEFLIYFQGNSAPDKSGLPSDRFSAERTGGSVSTLTIQRTQQEDSAVYLCASSLDGGPEYGYTFGSGTRLTVV.

This clone was picked up one time. The genes are TRBV5-3 and TRBJ1-2; 8 bases fit TRBD1. TRBV5-3 is flagged as an ORF with uncertain function. V shed 4 bases and J 6 bases; nucleotides not matched to a gene: 8. This CDR3 is built from 14 residues. The DNA of the CDR3 is TGTGCCAGAAGCCCCACAGGGGGGCTGAATGGCTACACCTTC. It codes for CARSPTGGLNGYTF.

The chain joins TRBV6-2 or TRBV6-3 to TRBJ2-4, with D hard to call. This CDR3 comprises 16 residues. The V gene's germline CDR1 is MNHEY and CDR2 SVGEGT. Trimming pared 7 bases from V and 0 bases from J, leaving 16 bases between. The CDR3 loop reads CASTPGWSAAKNIQYF. The CDR3 DNA sequence: TGTGCCAGCACCCCCGGATGGTCTGCAGCCAAAAACATTCAGTACTTC.

The chain carries TRBV5-1 and TRBJ1-2; weak D call: TRBD1 (5 bases). The V end was cut by 2 bases, the J end by 6 bases, with 23 bases between. Germline V gives CDR1 SGHRS, CDR2 YFSETQ. This CDR3 region has 17 residues. The CDR3: CASSFLIPGRGKHGYTF. The CDR3 DNA sequence: TGCGCCAGCAGCTTCTTAATCCCGGGACGGGGTAAACATGGCTACACCTTC.

The chain is built from TRBV2 and TRBJ1-5, with D possibly matching TRBD1 (5 bases). Trimming shortened V by 8 bases and J by 5 bases, and 16 bases separated the two germline ends. CDR3 length: 14 residues. The germline V gene encodes CDR1 SNHLY and CDR2 FYNNEI. The CDR3, as DNA: TGTGCCAGCGCCGGATGGGGAGGGGATCAGCCCCAGCATTTT. It translates to CASAGWGGDQPQHF.

The rearrangement joins TRBV5-4 to TRBJ1-5, with D perhaps TRBD1 (5 bases). Trimming removed 4 bases from V and 3 bases from J, with 8 bases in between. CDR1 is SGHNT and CDR2 is YYREEE in the germline V gene (reference sequence). The CDR3 covers 13 residues. CDR3 nucleotide sequence: TGTGCCAGCAGCCTGGGGGACAATCAGCCCCAGCATTTT. Its translation is CASSLGDNQPQHF.

V gene TRBV6-6 combines with J gene TRBJ1-4, with D hard to call. Germline V lookup: CDR1 MNHNY, CDR2 SVGAGI (reference sequence). Trimming stripped 6 bases from V and 4 bases from J, with 6 bases between. This CDR3 comprises 12 residues. CDR3 sequence (DNA): TGTGCCAGCAGGGGAGGTAATGAAAAACTGTTTTTT. Its translation is CASRGGNEKLFF.

The chain joins TRBV18 to TRBJ1-2; 8 positions match TRBD1. Trimming removed 5 bases from V and 8 bases from J; junction bases left unmatched: 13. This CDR3 spans 15 amino acids. Germline lookup yields CDR1 KGHSH and CDR2 LQKENI. The CDR3 protein is CASSRGSGGAEGYTF. DNA of the CDR3: TGTGCCAGCTCAAGAGGCTCAGGGGGCGCAGAGGGCTACACCTTC.

The V and J genes are TRBV9 and TRBJ2-3; 8 nucleotides match TRBD2. The germline CDR1 and CDR2 sequences are SGDLS and YYNGEE. The CDR3 is 20 residues long. The V segment lost 0 bases and the J segment 3 bases; nucleotides outside the gene matches: 18. The CDR3, as DNA: TGTGCCAGCAGCGTAGGAATAGGGCGGACGGGGGGGAGTATAACAGATACGCAGTATTTT. Translating gives CASSVGIGRTGGSITDTQYF.

This clone was seen just once. V is TRBV21-1 and J is TRBJ1-5. TRBV21-1 is described as a pseudogene. The CDR3 consists of 15 residues. The DNA of the CDR3 is TGTGCCAGCAGCAAATTCCTCTGGAGCAATCAGCCCCAGCATTTT. The encoded protein is CASSKFLWSNQPQHF.

The V call is TRBV29-1, the J call TRBJ1-2, with 8 bases identical to TRBD1. V shed 5 bases, J shed 7 bases, and the junction held 9 bases outside the gene matches. The CDR3 is made up of 13 amino acids. The germline CDR1 and CDR2 sequences are SQVTM and ANQGSEA. The CDR3 sequence: CSVPGTGGLGYTF. CDR3 DNA: TGCAGCGTTCCCGGGACAGGTGGTCTTGGCTACACCTTC.

The J gene is TRBJ2-3, the V gene TRBV7-8; TRBD1 matches at 9 bases. The CDR3 covers 16 residues. The V gene end was trimmed by 4 bases and the J gene end by 0 bases; junction bases not matched to a gene: 5. In germline, CDR1 is SGHVS, CDR2 FQNEAQ. The CDR3 protein is CASSSQGAPSTDTQYF. Here the CDR3 DNA reads TGTGCCAGCAGCTCACAGGGGGCTCCCAGCACAGATACGCAGTATTTT.

This clone came up a few times. V gene TRBV5-4 combines with J gene TRBJ1-1; D remains unclear. Trimming shortened V by 2 bases and J by 3 bases, and 8 bases separated the two germline ends. CDR3 size: 13 residues. The germline V gene has CDR1 SGHNT and CDR2 YYREEE (reference sequence). The CDR3 sequence is CASSFRSYTEAFF. The CDR3 coding sequence is TGTGCCAGCAGCTTCAGAAGTTACACTGAAGCTTTCTTT.

V is TRBV9 and J is TRBJ1-1; weak D call: TRBD1 (5 bases). Per germline, CDR1 SGDLS and CDR2 YYNGEE. The CDR3 is 16 residues long. Between the trimmed V and J ends, which lost 3 bases and 0 bases, there was a span of 15 bases. The CDR3: CASSDDSGQMNTEAFF. CDR3 bases: TGTGCCAGCAGCGACGACAGTGGGCAGATGAACACTGAAGCTTTCTTT.

This clone was recorded a few times. The J gene is TRBJ2-7, the V gene TRBV7-2, with D possibly TRBD1 on 6 matching bases. The length of the CDR3 is 15 residues. Germline-derived CDR1 and CDR2 are SGHTA and FQGNSA. Trimming stripped 5 bases from V and 0 bases from J, with 14 bases between. The CDR3 region is CASSRQGGSSYEQYF. CDR3 nucleotides: TGTGCCAGCAGCCGCCAAGGGGGTAGCTCCTACGAGCAGTACTTC. Full variable domain (rest looked up from reference TRBV7-2 and TRBJ2-7): GAGVSQSPSNKVTEKGKDVELRCDPISGHTALYWYRQSLGQGLEFLIYFQGNSAPDKSGLPSDRFSAERTGGSVSTLTIQRTQQEDSAVYLCASSRQGGSSYEQYFGPGTRLTVT.

This clone appeared once. The chain couples TRBV10-3 to TRBJ1-5; D perhaps matches TRBD1 (5 bases). The germline V and J ends were trimmed by 0 bases and 3 bases, with 12 bases remaining between them. Germline assignment: CDR1 ENHRY and CDR2 SYGVKD. The CDR3 runs to 16 residues. CDR3 in DNA: TGTGCCATCAGTGAGTCGACCCCCGGGACCAATCAGCCCCAGCATTTT. Amino acid sequence: CAISESTPGTNQPQHF.

J is TRBJ2-7 and V is TRBV5-6; TRBD1 agrees at 9 bases. The CDR3 spans 14 residues. V dropped 2 bases and J dropped 6; count of bases not matched to a gene: 6. Germline V gene lookup returns CDR1 SGHDT and CDR2 YYEEEE. The CDR3 protein is CASSFRDRVSEQYF. CDR3 coding DNA: TGTGCCAGCAGCTTTAGGGACAGGGTAAGCGAGCAGTACTTC. Full variable domain (missing parts from reference TRBV5-6 and TRBJ2-7): DAGVTQSPTHLIKTRGQQVTLRCSPKSGHDTVSWYQQALGQGPQFIFQYYEEEERQRGNFPDRFSGHQFPNYSSELNVNALLLGDSALYLCASSFRDRVSEQYFGPGTRLTVT.

This chain joins TRBV20-1 and TRBJ1-4; D unclear. There are 10 residues in the CDR3. Looked up from germline, CDR1 is DFQATT and CDR2 is SNEGSKA (reference sequence). V gave up 3 bases and J gave up 8 bases, with 4 bases separating them. The CDR3 sequence: CSASGEKLFF. CDR3 nucleotides: TGCAGTGCTAGCGGCGAAAAACTGTTTTTT.

The gene calls are TRBV7-2 and TRBJ1-1, with a possible D match to TRBD1 (5 bases). From germline, CDR1 is SGHTA and CDR2 FQGNSA. The CDR3 sequence is 13 residues long. Trimming took off 3 bases at V and 7 bases at J, with 12 bases between the two ends. CDR3 DNA: TGTGCCAGCAGCTTCGGGACGCCAAGTGAAGCTTTCTTT. Translating gives CASSFGTPSEAFF.

Only one count was recorded for this clone. The J gene is TRBJ2-5, the V gene TRBV7-2, with 9 bases identical to TRBD2. This CDR3 is 15 amino acids long. V gave up 5 bases and J gave up 2 bases; unmatched junction bases: 6. In germline, CDR1 is SGHTA, CDR2 FQGNSA. The CDR3 DNA reads as TGTGCCAGCAGCCGTAAAAGCGGGGGGCAAGAGACCCAGTACTTC. Residues: CASSRKSGGQETQYF.